Sequencing of this T cell receptor (beta chain) was carried out in a study of shared clonotypes between healthy human individuals. At the level of the study: Researchers assigned three CD4 naive, three CD4 memory, two CD8 naive and one CD8 memory plate to each donor.

This clone has ten or more counts. Its antigen remains unidentified. Per the germline V gene, CDR1 is MNHEY and CDR2 is SVGAGI. The V gene end was trimmed by 6 bases and the J gene end by 5 bases; junction bases not matched to a gene: 11. The CDR3 is 15 residues long. Study-wide results and limits: Against clonotypes common to all four donors, non-shared ones had lower generation probabilities.

DNA at roughly 0.2 ug, 25,000 to 35,000 T cell genomes, went into sorted-subset replicate PCRs. Assay: immunoSEQ multiplex PCR; the TCRdb copy retains only in-frame clones and omits some. The sample holds around 700,000 clones; roughly 73% are singletons and the top ten take around 1.8%. The source is a woman in her twenties or thirties in good health. This chain joins TRBV6-5 and TRBJ1-1; 8 bases fit TRBD1. The sequencing input was memory CD4+ T cells sorted from blood. Subset indicated: CD45RA-negative fraction. The CDR3 nucleotides are TGTGCCAGCAGGCGATCAACAGGGGGTGGTACTGAAGCTTTCTTT. As protein: CASRRSTGGGTEAFF.